The rows below give T cell receptor beta chains drawn from one sample of a study of identical twins. TCRdb itself ran the 5' RACE reads through MiXCR, one entry per CDR3 protein. This sample has around 680,000 distinct CDR3 sequences, with about 9.4% found just once. The same sample was also used in a study of yellow fever vaccine responses in identical twins.

Sequencing used PBMCs. The receptors were gathered from a woman between 18 and 30 years old in good health. Each CDR3 is given with its conserved first and last residue. The order of the fields is CDR3 DNA, CDR3 protein, D gene, J gene, clone size, V gene. D genes are given only for firm matches. The size of a clone is reported for some rows only, either as once, few or many, or as a class for expanded clones.

cdr3_nt: TGCAGCGTTCGGACTGACATCACAAACAATGAGCAGTTCTTC
cdr3_aa: CSVRTDITNNEQFF
d_call: -
j_call: TRBJ2-1
clone_size: many
v_call: TRBV29-1

cdr3_nt: TGTGCCAGCAGTCCAACAGGGGTGCAGGGAGAGACCCAGTACTTC
cdr3_aa: CASSPTGVQGETQYF
d_call: TRBD1
j_call: TRBJ2-5
clone_size: few
v_call: TRBV11-2

cdr3_nt: TGTGCCAGCAGTTACTCCTGGGCAGACTACGAGCAGTACTTC
cdr3_aa: CASSYSWADYEQYF
d_call: -
j_call: TRBJ2-7
clone_size: few
v_call: TRBV6-5

cdr3_nt: TGCGCCAGCAGCTTGGAGGGGGGACAAAATCAGCCCCAGCATTTT
cdr3_aa: CASSLEGGQNQPQHF
d_call: -
j_call: TRBJ1-5
clone_size: many
v_call: TRBV5-1

cdr3_nt: TGTGCCAGCAGCCCCAGGCGGGTTGGGGAAAACATTCAGTACTTC
cdr3_aa: CASSPRRVGENIQYF
d_call: -
j_call: TRBJ2-4
clone_size: many
v_call: TRBV12-3/TRBV12-4

cdr3_nt: TGCAGTGCTAGACAGGACGGGAGCTCCTACGAGCAGTACTTC
cdr3_aa: CSARQDGSSYEQYF
d_call: -
j_call: TRBJ2-7
clone_size: few
v_call: TRBV20-1

cdr3_nt: TGTGCCAGCAGTTTGAGTGACTACGAGCAGTACTTC
cdr3_aa: CASSLSDYEQYF
d_call: -
j_call: TRBJ2-7
clone_size: many
v_call: TRBV28

cdr3_nt: TGTGCCAGCAGTGTCCAACGGCAAGAGACCCAGTACTTC
cdr3_aa: CASSVQRQETQYF
d_call: -
j_call: TRBJ2-5
clone_size: few
v_call: TRBV27

cdr3_nt: TGTGCCAGCACCTCACTAGCGGGCCCCTCCCTGAACACCGGGGAGCTGTTTTTT
cdr3_aa: CASTSLAGPSLNTGELFF
d_call: TRBD2
j_call: TRBJ2-2
clone_size: many
v_call: TRBV6-2/TRBV6-3

cdr3_nt: TGTGCCAGCAGTTACTCCCAGCGTGAAGCTTTCTTT
cdr3_aa: CASSYSQREAFF
d_call: -
j_call: TRBJ1-1
clone_size: many
v_call: TRBV6-2/TRBV6-3

cdr3_nt: TGTGCCAGTAGTATAGGCGGGGTAGGAACAGATACGCAGTATTTT
cdr3_aa: CASSIGGVGTDTQYF
d_call: -
j_call: TRBJ2-3
clone_size: -
v_call: TRBV19

cdr3_nt: TGTGCCATCAGAGAGTGGTCATCGGACACTGAAGCTTTCTTT
cdr3_aa: CAIREWSSDTEAFF
d_call: -
j_call: TRBJ1-1
clone_size: few
v_call: TRBV10-3

cdr3_nt: TGTGCCAGCAGTTTAGGAGGGCAGGGGCACACTGAAGCTTTCTTT
cdr3_aa: CASSLGGQGHTEAFF
d_call: -
j_call: TRBJ1-1
clone_size: many
v_call: TRBV12-3/TRBV12-4

cdr3_nt: TGTGCCAGCAGAATCGTCGATGAGCAGTTCTTC
cdr3_aa: CASRIVDEQFF
d_call: -
j_call: TRBJ2-1
clone_size: few
v_call: TRBV6-2/TRBV6-3

cdr3_nt: TGTGCCAGCAGTTACGGGCCGGGGGGAGAGACCCAGTACTTC
cdr3_aa: CASSYGPGGETQYF
d_call: TRBD2
j_call: TRBJ2-5
clone_size: many
v_call: TRBV6-5

cdr3_nt: TGTGCCATCAGAACACCTGACGTCTACGAGCAGTACTTC
cdr3_aa: CAIRTPDVYEQYF
d_call: -
j_call: TRBJ2-7
clone_size: -
v_call: TRBV10-3

cdr3_nt: TGTGCCACGGGAAGGGTTAACGCCGGGGAGCTGTTTTTT
cdr3_aa: CATGRVNAGELFF
d_call: -
j_call: TRBJ2-2
clone_size: many
v_call: TRBV3-1

cdr3_nt: TGCGCCAGCAGTGAACAGGGGCCGCACACCGGGGAGCTGTTTTTT
cdr3_aa: CASSEQGPHTGELFF
d_call: TRBD1
j_call: TRBJ2-2
clone_size: many
v_call: TRBV10-1

cdr3_nt: TGTGCCAGCAGTTTGTGGGGGGCTGGTTCCTCTGGGGCCAACGTCCTGACTTTC
cdr3_aa: CASSLWGAGSSGANVLTF
d_call: -
j_call: TRBJ2-6
clone_size: few
v_call: TRBV28

cdr3_nt: TGCAGCGTCTGGTTGACGGGACAGGCACAAAAACTGTTTTTT
cdr3_aa: CSVWLTGQAQKLFF
d_call: TRBD1
j_call: TRBJ1-4
clone_size: many
v_call: TRBV29-1

cdr3_nt: TGCGCCAGCAGCTTTACTAGCGGGGACCTATACAATGAGCAGTTCTTC
cdr3_aa: CASSFTSGDLYNEQFF
d_call: TRBD2
j_call: TRBJ2-1
clone_size: many
v_call: TRBV5-1

cdr3_nt: TGTGCCAGCAGCCAACCCGGGACTAGCGGAGGATACGAGCAGTACTTC
cdr3_aa: CASSQPGTSGGYEQYF
d_call: TRBD2
j_call: TRBJ2-7
clone_size: many
v_call: TRBV4-2

cdr3_nt: TGTGCCACCAACGCGGGGATAGATCACACCGGGGAGCTGTTTTTT
cdr3_aa: CATNAGIDHTGELFF
d_call: -
j_call: TRBJ2-2
clone_size: many
v_call: TRBV24-1

cdr3_nt: TGTGCCAGCAGTAAGACAGGGGACATCTACGAGCAGTACTTC
cdr3_aa: CASSKTGDIYEQYF
d_call: TRBD1
j_call: TRBJ2-7
clone_size: many
v_call: TRBV6-1

cdr3_nt: TGCAGCGTTGTGGGACAGGGGGCTAATGAGCAGTTCTTC
cdr3_aa: CSVVGQGANEQFF
d_call: TRBD1
j_call: TRBJ2-1
clone_size: few
v_call: TRBV29-1

cdr3_nt: TGTGCCAGCAGTTTAACCCGGGACCGTGAGCAGTTCTTC
cdr3_aa: CASSLTRDREQFF
d_call: -
j_call: TRBJ2-1
clone_size: -
v_call: TRBV27

cdr3_nt: TGTGCCAGCAGCTTTAACCCGGGAGGTTCTGGAAACACCATATATTTT
cdr3_aa: CASSFNPGGSGNTIYF
d_call: -
j_call: TRBJ1-3
clone_size: -
v_call: TRBV11-2

cdr3_nt: TGTGCCAGCAGGCCGACAGGGAACTTCAATCAGCCCCAGCATTTT
cdr3_aa: CASRPTGNFNQPQHF
d_call: TRBD1
j_call: TRBJ1-5
clone_size: many
v_call: TRBV12-3/TRBV12-4

cdr3_nt: TGCAGTGCTAGTTCCCACAGGGATGCCGGGGAGCTGTTTTTT
cdr3_aa: CSASSHRDAGELFF
d_call: -
j_call: TRBJ2-2
clone_size: many
v_call: TRBV20-1

cdr3_nt: TGTGCCAGCAGTCCTAGCGGGAGTGTAATCCTGAACACAGATACGCAGTATTTT
cdr3_aa: CASSPSGSVILNTDTQYF
d_call: TRBD2
j_call: TRBJ2-3
clone_size: -
v_call: TRBV28

cdr3_nt: TGCAGTGCTAGACCCCAGGGAGCGGGCAATCAGCCCCAGCATTTT
cdr3_aa: CSARPQGAGNQPQHF
d_call: -
j_call: TRBJ1-5
clone_size: -
v_call: TRBV20-1

cdr3_nt: TGTGCCAGCGGGCTAGAAGGCTACGAGCAGTACTTC
cdr3_aa: CASGLEGYEQYF
d_call: -
j_call: TRBJ2-7
clone_size: -
v_call: TRBV7-9

cdr3_nt: TGTGCCAGCAGCTACGGCAGGGGCAACTATGGCTACACCTTC
cdr3_aa: CASSYGRGNYGYTF
d_call: -
j_call: TRBJ1-2
clone_size: few
v_call: TRBV3-1

cdr3_nt: TGTGCCAGCAGCAGACTAGCGGGGGAGCTGTTTTTT
cdr3_aa: CASSRLAGELFF
d_call: TRBD2
j_call: TRBJ2-2
clone_size: -
v_call: TRBV11-3

cdr3_nt: TGTGCCAGCATGCCGGACAGGGGGCGAGAGACCCAGTACTTC
cdr3_aa: CASMPDRGRETQYF
d_call: TRBD1
j_call: TRBJ2-5
clone_size: -
v_call: TRBV6-1

cdr3_nt: TGTGCCAGCTCACCATTGAGGGTTCGGGAAAGCCATATAAAGCAGTACTTC
cdr3_aa: CASSPLRVRESHIKQYF
d_call: -
j_call: TRBJ2-7
clone_size: many
v_call: TRBV18

cdr3_nt: TGTGCCAGCAGTGAGTCGCCAGGGACCTACGAGCAGTACTTC
cdr3_aa: CASSESPGTYEQYF
d_call: -
j_call: TRBJ2-7
clone_size: many
v_call: TRBV25-1

cdr3_nt: TGTGCCAGCAGCCAAGGGGGGGGGTGGGGATACGAGCAGTACTTC
cdr3_aa: CASSQGGGWGYEQYF
d_call: TRBD2
j_call: TRBJ2-7
clone_size: -
v_call: TRBV3-1

cdr3_nt: TGTGCCAGCAGTTATATTTTAGGGGGGGATTCACCCCTCCACTTT
cdr3_aa: CASSYILGGDSPLHF
d_call: -
j_call: TRBJ1-6
clone_size: few
v_call: TRBV7-9

cdr3_nt: TGTGCCAGCCAGGCGCAGAACACTGAAGCTTTCTTT
cdr3_aa: CASQAQNTEAFF
d_call: -
j_call: TRBJ1-1
clone_size: -
v_call: TRBV18

cdr3_nt: TGTGCCAGCAGCCCAATCGGTGGCGGCTACACCTTC
cdr3_aa: CASSPIGGGYTF
d_call: -
j_call: TRBJ1-2
clone_size: few
v_call: TRBV7-9

cdr3_nt: TGTGCCGGTAGTTTGGGACCCGGCTCTGGAAACACCATATATTTT
cdr3_aa: CAGSLGPGSGNTIYF
d_call: -
j_call: TRBJ1-3
clone_size: many
v_call: TRBV12-3/TRBV12-4

cdr3_nt: TGCGCCAGCAGCTTGGATCCGGGCCCGGGGGCCAAAAACATTCAGTACTTC
cdr3_aa: CASSLDPGPGAKNIQYF
d_call: -
j_call: TRBJ2-4
clone_size: few
v_call: TRBV5-1

cdr3_nt: TGTGCCAGCAAGGAATTCGAGGGAAGCACAGATACGCAGTATTTT
cdr3_aa: CASKEFEGSTDTQYF
d_call: -
j_call: TRBJ2-3
clone_size: few
v_call: TRBV11-2

cdr3_nt: TGCAGTGCTCCTAAACAGGGGGCGAACACTGAAGCTTTCTTT
cdr3_aa: CSAPKQGANTEAFF
d_call: TRBD1
j_call: TRBJ1-1
clone_size: many
v_call: TRBV20-1

cdr3_nt: TGTGCCAGCAGCAAGGGACAGGGGGCCTCCTACGAGCAGTACTTC
cdr3_aa: CASSKGQGASYEQYF
d_call: TRBD1
j_call: TRBJ2-7
clone_size: few
v_call: TRBV7-2

cdr3_nt: TGTGCCAGCAGTTTATTAGGAGGCTACCAAGAGACCCAGTACTTC
cdr3_aa: CASSLLGGYQETQYF
d_call: -
j_call: TRBJ2-5
clone_size: many
v_call: TRBV12-3/TRBV12-4

cdr3_nt: TGCGCCAGCAGCCAAGATTGGGCTAGCGACTACGAGCAGTACTTC
cdr3_aa: CASSQDWASDYEQYF
d_call: -
j_call: TRBJ2-7
clone_size: -
v_call: TRBV4-3